A single T cell receptor (beta chain) is shown here with its context. CD45RO negativity and positive selection for CCR7 defined naive CD8 cells, a population that excluded terminally differentiated effector memory CD45RA+ cells. This sample is drawn from a study of shared clonotypes between healthy human individuals. CDR3 size: 15 residues. The V end lost 2 bases, the J end lost 1 base, and 11 bases lay between the germline ends. Germline assignment: CDR1 MNHNS and CDR2 SASEGT. Assay: immunoSEQ multiplex PCR; the TCRdb copy retains only in-frame clones and omits some. The sample yields some 2 million clones, about 95% seen once.

Sequenced sample: naive CD8+ T cells sorted from blood. The chain has TRBV6-1 and TRBJ1-1; no firm D call. This sequence was found in a young man in good health. CDR3 bases: TGTGCCAGCAGTGAATTTACCGCGCCGAACACTGAAGCTTTCTTT. This translates into CASSEFTAPNTEAFF.